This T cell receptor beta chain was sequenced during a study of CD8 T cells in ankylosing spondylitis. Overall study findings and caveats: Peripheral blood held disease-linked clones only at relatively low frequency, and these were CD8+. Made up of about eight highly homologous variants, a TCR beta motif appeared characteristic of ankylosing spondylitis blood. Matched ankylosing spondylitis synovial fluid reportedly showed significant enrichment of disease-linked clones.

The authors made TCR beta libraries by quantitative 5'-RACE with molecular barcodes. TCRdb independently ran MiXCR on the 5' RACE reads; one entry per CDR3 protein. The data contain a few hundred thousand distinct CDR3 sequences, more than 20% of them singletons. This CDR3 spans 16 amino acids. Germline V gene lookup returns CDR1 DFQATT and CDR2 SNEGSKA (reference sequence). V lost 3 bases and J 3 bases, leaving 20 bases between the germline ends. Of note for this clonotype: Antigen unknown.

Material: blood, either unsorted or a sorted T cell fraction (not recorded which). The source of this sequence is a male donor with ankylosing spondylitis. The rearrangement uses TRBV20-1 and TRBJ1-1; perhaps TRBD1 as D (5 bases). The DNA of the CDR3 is TGCAGTGCTAGGGCGGGGGAGGGGAGCAGGTACACTGAAGCTTTCTTT. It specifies CSARAGEGSRYTEAFF.